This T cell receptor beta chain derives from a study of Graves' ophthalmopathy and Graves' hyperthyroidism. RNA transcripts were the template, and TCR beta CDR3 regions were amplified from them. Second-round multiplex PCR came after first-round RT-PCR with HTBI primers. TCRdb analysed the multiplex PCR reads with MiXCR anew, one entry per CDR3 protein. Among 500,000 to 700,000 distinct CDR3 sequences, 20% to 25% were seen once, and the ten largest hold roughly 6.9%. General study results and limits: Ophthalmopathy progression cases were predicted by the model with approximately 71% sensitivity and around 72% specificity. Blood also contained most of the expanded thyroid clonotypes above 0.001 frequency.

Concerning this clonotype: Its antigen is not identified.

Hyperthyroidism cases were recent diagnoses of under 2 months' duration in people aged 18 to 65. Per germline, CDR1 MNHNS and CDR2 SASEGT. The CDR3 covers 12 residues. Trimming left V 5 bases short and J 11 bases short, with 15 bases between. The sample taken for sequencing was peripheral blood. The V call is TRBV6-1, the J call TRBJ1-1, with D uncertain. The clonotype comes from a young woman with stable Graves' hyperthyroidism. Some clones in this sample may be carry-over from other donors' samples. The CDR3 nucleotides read TGTGCCAGCAGTACCTTGTCAGGATTTGCTTTCTTT. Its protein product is CASSTLSGFAFF.